Listed below are T cell receptor beta chains from one sample, sequenced in a study of shared clonotypes between healthy human individuals. Generated by immunoSEQ multiplex PCR, the TCRdb table keeps only in-frame clones and is missing some. The repertoire consists of 2 million to 2.5 million clones, with approximately 96% occurring once and the leading ten covering more than 0.1%. Sequences were obtained from naive CD4+ T cells sorted from blood. These TCRs come from a man between 18 and 29 years old in good health. The CDR3 runs from the conserved cysteine through the conserved F or W.

V,J,CDR3
TRBV6-5,TRBJ1-2,CAIRPGETNYGYTF
TRBV5-6,TRBJ2-7,CASSYTDSYEQYF
TRBV6-5,TRBJ2-3,CASSRGGGDTQYF
TRBV5-1,TRBJ2-2,CASSLARPNTGELFF
TRBV7-9,TRBJ2-7,CASSSDRGGYEQYF
TRBV9,TRBJ2-2,CASSVDPGGAGHTGELFF
TRBV28,TRBJ1-4,CASSLGGATNEKLFF
TRBV10-2,TRBJ2-2,CASSDYIGGTTGELFF
TRBV6-1,TRBJ1-5,CASSTTGYQPQHF
TRBV19,TRBJ2-7,CASSIQAGIYEQYF